This TCR beta chain was profiled in a study of beta chain features in type 1 diabetes. Stem cell-like memory, regulatory, central memory and naive CD4+ cells were sorted via CD45RO/CCR7/CD25/CD127/CD95/CD27. This clone was found a few times. Its antigen is not known. Study-wide results and limits: In cDNA sequencing, cells with high TCR expression could be over-represented. It was among patients, rather than healthy donors, that naive, central memory and Treg TCRB repertoires appeared more similar.

There are 12 residues in the CDR3. The V gene's germline CDR1 is MDHEN and CDR2 SYDVKM. V was clipped by 4 bases and J by 13 bases, with 13 bases between them. Sequencing targeted expressed TCRB transcripts, as all isolated RNA had been reverse transcribed. Sequencing used immunoSEQ multiplex PCR; TCRdb keeps in-frame clones, though not all of them. This repertoire shows 970,000 or so clones, about a sixth found once; its top ten account for 0.023%. Input material: naive CD4+ T cells from blood. The chain recombines TRBV28 with TRBJ1-4; TRBD1 is a possible D gene (5 bases). The source is a woman aged 18-30 years in good health. In nucleotides, the CDR3 is TGTGCCAGCAGTTCGGCCCCCGGGGCACTGTTTTTT. Translated: CASSSAPGALFF.